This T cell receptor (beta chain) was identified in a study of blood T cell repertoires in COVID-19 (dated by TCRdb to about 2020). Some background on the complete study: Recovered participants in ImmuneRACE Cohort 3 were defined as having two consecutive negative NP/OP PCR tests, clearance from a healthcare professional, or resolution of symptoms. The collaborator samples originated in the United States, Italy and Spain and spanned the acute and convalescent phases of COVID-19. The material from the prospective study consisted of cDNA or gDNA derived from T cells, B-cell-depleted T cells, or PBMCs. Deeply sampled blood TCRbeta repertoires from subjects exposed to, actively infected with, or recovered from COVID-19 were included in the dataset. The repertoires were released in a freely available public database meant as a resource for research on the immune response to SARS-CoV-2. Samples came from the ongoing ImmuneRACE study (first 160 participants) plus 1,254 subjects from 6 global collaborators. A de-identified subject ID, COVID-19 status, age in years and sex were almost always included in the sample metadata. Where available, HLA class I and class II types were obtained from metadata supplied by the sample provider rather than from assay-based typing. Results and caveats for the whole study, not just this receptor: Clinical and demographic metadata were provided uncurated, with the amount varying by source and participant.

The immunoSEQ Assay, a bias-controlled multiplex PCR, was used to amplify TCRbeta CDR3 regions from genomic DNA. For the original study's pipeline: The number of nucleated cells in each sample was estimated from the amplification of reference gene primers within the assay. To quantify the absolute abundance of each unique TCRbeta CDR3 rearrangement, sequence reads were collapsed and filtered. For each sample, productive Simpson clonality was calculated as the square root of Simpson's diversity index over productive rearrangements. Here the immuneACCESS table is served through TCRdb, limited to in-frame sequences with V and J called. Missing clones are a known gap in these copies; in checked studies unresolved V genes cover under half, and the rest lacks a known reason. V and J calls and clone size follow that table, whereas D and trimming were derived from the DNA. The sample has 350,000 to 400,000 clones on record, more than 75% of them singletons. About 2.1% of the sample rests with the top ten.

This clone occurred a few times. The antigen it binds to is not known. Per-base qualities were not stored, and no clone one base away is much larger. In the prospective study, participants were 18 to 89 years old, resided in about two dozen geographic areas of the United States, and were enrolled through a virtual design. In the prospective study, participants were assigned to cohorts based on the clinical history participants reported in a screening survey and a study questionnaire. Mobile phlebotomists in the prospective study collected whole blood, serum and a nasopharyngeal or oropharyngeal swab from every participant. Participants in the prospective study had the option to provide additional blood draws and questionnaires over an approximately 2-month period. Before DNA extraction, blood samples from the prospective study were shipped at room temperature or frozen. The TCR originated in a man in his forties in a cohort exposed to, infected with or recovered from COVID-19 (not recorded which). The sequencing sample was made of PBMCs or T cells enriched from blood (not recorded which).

The CDR3 corresponds to CASGTGIGANYGYTF. The sequenced DNA is TGTGCCAGTGGGACAGGGATAGGAGCTAACTATGGCTACACCTTC. Rearrangement joined TRBV6-5 to TRBJ1-2; 9 junctional bases match TRBD1. Trimming removed 9 bases from V and 0 bases from J; the gene matches leave 8 bases unexplained. From the cysteine through the phenylalanine, the CDR3 covers 15 amino acids. Only CDR3 DNA remains: 45 bases, in frame from the first base. For CDR1 and CDR2, the germline V gene lists MNHEY and SVGAGI.